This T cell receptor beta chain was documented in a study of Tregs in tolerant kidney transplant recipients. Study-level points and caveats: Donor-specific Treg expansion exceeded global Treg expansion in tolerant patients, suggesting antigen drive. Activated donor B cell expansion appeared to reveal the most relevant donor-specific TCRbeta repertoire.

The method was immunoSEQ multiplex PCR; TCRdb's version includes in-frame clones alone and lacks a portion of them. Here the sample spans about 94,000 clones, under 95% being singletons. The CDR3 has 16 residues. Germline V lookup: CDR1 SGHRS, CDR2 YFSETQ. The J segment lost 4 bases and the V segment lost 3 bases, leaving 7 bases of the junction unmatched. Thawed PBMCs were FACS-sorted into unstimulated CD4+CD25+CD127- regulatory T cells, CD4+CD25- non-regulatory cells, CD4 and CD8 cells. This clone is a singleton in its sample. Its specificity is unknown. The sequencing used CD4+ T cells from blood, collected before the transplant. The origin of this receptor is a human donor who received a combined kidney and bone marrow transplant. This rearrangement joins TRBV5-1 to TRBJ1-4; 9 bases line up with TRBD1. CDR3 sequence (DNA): TGCGCCAGCAGCTCTGGGACAGGGATATTTAATGAAAAACTGTTTTTT. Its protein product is CASSSGTGIFNEKLFF.